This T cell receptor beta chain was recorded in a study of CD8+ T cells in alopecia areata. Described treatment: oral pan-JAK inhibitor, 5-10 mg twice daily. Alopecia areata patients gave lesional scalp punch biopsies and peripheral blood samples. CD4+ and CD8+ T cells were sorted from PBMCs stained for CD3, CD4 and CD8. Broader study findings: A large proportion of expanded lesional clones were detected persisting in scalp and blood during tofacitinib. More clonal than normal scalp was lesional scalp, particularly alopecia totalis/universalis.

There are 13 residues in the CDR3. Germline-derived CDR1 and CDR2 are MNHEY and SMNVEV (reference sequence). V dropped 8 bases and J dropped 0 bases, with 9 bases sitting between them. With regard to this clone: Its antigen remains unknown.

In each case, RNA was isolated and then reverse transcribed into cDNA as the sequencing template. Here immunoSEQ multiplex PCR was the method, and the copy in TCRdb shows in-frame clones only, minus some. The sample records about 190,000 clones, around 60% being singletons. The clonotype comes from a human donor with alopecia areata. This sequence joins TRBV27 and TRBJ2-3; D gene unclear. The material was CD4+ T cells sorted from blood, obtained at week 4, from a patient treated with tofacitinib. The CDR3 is CASGFFSTDTQYF. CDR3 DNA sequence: TGTGCCAGCGGGTTCTTTAGCACAGATACGCAGTATTTT.